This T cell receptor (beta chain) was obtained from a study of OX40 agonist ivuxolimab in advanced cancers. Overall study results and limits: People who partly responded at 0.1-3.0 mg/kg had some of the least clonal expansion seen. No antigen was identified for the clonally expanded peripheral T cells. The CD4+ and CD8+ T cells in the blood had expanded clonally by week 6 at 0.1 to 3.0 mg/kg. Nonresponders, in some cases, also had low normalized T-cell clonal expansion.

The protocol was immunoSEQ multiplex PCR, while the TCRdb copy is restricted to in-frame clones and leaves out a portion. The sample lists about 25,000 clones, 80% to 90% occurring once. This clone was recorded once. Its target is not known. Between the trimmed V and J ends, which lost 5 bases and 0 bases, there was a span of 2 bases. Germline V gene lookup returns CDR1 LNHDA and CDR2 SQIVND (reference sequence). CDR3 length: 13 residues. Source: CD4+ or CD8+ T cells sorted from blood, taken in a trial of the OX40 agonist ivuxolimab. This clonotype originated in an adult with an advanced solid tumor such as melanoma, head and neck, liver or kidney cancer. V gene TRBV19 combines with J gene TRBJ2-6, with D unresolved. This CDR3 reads CASSDSGANVLTF. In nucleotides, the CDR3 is TGTGCCAGTAGTGACTCTGGGGCCAACGTCCTGACTTTC.